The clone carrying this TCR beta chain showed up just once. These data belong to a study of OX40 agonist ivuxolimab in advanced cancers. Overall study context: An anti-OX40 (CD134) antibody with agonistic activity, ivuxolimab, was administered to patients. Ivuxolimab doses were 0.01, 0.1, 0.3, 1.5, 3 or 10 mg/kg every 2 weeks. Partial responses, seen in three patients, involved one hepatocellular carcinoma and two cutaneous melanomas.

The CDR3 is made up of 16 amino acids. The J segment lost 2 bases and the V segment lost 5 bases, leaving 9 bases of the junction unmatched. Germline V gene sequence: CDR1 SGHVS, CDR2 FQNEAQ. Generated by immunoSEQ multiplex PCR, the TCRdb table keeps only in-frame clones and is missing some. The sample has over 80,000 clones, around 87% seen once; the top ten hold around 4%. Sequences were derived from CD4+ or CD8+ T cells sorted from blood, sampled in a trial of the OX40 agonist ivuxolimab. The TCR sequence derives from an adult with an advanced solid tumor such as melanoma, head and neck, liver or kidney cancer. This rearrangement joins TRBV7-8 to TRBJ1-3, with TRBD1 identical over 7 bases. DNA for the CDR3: TGTGCCAGCAGCCCGACAAGGACAGGCCCTGGAAACACCATATATTTT. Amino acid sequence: CASSPTRTGPGNTIYF.